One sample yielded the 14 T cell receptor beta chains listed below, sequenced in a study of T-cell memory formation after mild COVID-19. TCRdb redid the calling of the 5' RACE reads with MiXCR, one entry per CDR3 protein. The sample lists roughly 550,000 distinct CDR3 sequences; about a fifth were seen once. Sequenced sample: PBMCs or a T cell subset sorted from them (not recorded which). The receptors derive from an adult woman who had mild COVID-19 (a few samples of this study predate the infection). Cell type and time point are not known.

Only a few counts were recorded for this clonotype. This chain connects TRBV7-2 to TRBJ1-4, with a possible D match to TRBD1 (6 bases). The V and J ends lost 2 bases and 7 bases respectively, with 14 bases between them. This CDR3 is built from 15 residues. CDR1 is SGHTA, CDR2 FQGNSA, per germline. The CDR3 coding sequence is TGTGCCAGCAGCTTAATCGGGGGGCGAGCTGAAAAACTGTTTTTT. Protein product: CASSLIGGRAEKLFF.

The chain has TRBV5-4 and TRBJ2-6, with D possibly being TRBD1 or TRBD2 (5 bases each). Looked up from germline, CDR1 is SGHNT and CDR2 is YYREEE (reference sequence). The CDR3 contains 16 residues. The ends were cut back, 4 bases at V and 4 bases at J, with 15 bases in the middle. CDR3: CASSVAPGTGANVLTF. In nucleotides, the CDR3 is TGTGCCAGCAGCGTCGCACCAGGGACGGGGGCCAACGTCCTGACTTTC.

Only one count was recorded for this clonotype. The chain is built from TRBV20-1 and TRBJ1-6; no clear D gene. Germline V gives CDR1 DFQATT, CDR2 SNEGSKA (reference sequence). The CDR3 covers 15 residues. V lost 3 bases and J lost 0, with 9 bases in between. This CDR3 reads CSASDRSSYNSPLHF. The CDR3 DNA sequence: TGCAGTGCTAGCGACCGGAGCTCCTATAATTCACCCCTCCACTTT.

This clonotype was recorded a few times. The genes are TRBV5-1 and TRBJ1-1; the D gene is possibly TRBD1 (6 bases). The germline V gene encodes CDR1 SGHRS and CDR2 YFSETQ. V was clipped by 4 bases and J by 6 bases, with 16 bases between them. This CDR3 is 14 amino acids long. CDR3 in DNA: TGCGCCAGCAGCGCGTTACAGGCAGGGGCTGAAGCTTTCTTT. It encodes CASSALQAGAEAFF.

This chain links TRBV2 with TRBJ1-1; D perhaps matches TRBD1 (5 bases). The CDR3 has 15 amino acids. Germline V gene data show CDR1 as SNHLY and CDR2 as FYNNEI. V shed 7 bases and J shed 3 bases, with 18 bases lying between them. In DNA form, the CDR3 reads TGTGCCAGCACCCGGGGCGCAGAAGTGGACACTGAAGCTTTCTTT. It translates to CASTRGAEVDTEAFF.

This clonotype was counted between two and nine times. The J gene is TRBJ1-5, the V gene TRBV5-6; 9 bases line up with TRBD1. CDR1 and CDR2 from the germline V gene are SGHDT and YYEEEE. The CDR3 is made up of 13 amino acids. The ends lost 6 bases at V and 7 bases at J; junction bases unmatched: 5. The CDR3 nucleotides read TGTGCCAGCACCCGACAGGGGGGACAGCCCCAGCATTTT. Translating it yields CASTRQGGQPQHF. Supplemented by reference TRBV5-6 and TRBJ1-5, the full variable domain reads DAGVTQSPTHLIKTRGQQVTLRCSPKSGHDTVSWYQQALGQGPQFIFQYYEEEERQRGNFPDRFSGHQFPNYSSELNVNALLLGDSALYLCASTRQGGQPQHFGDGTRLSIL.

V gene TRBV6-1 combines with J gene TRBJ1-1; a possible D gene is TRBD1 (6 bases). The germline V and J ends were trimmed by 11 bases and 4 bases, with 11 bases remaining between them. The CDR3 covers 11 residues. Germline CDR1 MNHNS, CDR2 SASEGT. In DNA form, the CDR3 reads TGTGCCGGTTTGGGGGCCACTGAAGCTTTCTTT. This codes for CAGLGATEAFF.

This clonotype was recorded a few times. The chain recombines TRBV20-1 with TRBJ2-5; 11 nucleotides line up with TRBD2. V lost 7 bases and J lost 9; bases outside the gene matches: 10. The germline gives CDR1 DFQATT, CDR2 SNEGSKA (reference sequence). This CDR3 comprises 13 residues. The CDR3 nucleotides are TGCAGTGTTCCCCCGGGACTAGCGGCGGCCCAGTACTTC. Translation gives CSVPPGLAAAQYF.

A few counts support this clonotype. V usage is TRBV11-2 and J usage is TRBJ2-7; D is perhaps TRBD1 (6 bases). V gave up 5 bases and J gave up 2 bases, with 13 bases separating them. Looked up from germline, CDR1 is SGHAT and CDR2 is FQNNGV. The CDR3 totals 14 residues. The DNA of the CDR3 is TGTGCCAGCAGCAAGACAGGAGTGACCTACGAGCAGTACTTC. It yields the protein CASSKTGVTYEQYF.

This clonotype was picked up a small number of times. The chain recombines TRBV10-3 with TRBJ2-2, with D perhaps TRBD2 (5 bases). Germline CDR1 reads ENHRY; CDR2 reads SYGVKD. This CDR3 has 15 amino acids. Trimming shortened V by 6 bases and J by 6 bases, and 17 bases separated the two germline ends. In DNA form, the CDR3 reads TGTGCCATCAGCCGAGGTGGTAGCGTGGCCGGGGAGCTGTTTTTT. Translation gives CAISRGGSVAGELFF.

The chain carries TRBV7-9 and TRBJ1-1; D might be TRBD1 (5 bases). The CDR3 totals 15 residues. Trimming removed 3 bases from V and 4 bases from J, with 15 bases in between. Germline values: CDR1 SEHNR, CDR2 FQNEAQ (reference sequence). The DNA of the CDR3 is TGTGCCAGCAGCTTCGTCCCGGGACCTCGCACTGAAGCTTTCTTT. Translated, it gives CASSFVPGPRTEAFF. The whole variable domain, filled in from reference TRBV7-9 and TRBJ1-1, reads DTGVSQNPRHKITKRGQNVTFRCDPISEHNRLYWYRQTLGQGPEFLTYFQNEAQLEKSRLLSDRFSAERPKGSFSTLEIQRTEQGDSAMYLCASSFVPGPRTEAFFGQGTRLTVV.

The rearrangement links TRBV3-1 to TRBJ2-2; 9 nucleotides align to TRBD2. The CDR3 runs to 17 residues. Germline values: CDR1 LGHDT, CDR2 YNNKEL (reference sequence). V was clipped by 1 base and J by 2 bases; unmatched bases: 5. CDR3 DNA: TGTGCCAGCAGCCAAGGTCCGACTAGCGGAAACACCGGGGAGCTGTTTTTT. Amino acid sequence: CASSQGPTSGNTGELFF.

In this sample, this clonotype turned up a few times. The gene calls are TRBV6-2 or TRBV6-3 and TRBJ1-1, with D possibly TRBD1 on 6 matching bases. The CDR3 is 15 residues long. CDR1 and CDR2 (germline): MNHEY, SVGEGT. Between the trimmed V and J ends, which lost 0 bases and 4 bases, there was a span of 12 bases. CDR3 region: CASSYSGGAPTEAFF. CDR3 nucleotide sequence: TGTGCCAGCAGTTACTCAGGGGGGGCGCCCACTGAAGCTTTCTTT.

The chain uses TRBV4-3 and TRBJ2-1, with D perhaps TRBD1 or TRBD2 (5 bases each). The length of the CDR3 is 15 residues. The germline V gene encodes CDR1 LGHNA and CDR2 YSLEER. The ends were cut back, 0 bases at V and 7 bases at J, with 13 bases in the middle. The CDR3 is CASSQDSGRVNEQFF. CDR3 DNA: TGCGCCAGCAGCCAAGACAGCGGCAGGGTAAATGAGCAGTTCTTC.